This T cell receptor (beta chain) is drawn from a study of cytomegalovirus exposure and HLA in healthy donors. PCR amplification relied on 60 Vbeta primers (plus 13 Jbeta primers). Here immunoSEQ multiplex PCR was the method, and the copy in TCRdb shows in-frame clones only, minus some. The sample carries around 67,000 clones, around 70% recorded once. General study results and limits: Investigators reported approximately 150 TCR beta chains as tied to cytomegalovirus.

The germline V gene has CDR1 SGHTA and CDR2 FQGNSA. V was pared by 2 bases and J by 3 bases, with 5 bases of the junction left unmatched. This CDR3 is 15 amino acids long. Regarding this clone: The antigen is not known.

V is TRBV7-2 and J is TRBJ1-2; 8 bases agree with TRBD1. The sequence was obtained from a woman aged 25 to 39 in good health and CMV-seropositive. The source material was PBMCs. The DNA for the CDR3 is TGTGCCAGCAGCTTACCCCCAGGGGGCTACTATGGCTACACCTTC. It codes for CASSLPPGGYYGYTF.